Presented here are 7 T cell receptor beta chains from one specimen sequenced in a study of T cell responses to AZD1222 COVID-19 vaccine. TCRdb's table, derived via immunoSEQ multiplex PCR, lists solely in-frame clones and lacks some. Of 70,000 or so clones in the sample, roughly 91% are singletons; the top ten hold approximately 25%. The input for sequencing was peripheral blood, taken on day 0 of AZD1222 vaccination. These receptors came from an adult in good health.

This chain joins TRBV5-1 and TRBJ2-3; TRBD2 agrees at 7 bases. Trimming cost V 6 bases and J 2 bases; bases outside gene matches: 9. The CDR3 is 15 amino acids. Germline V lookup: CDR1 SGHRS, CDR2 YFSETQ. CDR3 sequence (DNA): TGCGCCAGCACCCCGGAGGGACTAATCACAGATACGCAGTATTTT. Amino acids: CASTPEGLITDTQYF.

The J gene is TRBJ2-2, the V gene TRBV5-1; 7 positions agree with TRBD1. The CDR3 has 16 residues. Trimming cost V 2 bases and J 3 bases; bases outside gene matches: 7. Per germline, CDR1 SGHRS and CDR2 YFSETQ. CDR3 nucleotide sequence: TGCGCCAGCAGCTTTGAAGGGACAGCATACACCGGGGAGCTGTTTTTT. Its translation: CASSFEGTAYTGELFF.

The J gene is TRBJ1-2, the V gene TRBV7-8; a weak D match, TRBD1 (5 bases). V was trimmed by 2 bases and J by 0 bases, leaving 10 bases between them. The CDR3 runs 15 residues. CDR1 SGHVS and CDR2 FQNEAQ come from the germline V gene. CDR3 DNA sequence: TGTGCCAGCAGCTTACGTTCAGGGTCTAACTATGGCTACACCTTC. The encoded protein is CASSLRSGSNYGYTF.

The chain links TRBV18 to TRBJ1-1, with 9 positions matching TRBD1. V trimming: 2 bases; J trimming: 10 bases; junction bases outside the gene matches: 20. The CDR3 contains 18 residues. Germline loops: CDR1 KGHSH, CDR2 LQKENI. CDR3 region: CASSPVLQGANRGRTAFF. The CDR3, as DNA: TGTGCCAGCTCACCAGTATTACAGGGGGCAAATCGGGGACGGACAGCTTTCTTT.

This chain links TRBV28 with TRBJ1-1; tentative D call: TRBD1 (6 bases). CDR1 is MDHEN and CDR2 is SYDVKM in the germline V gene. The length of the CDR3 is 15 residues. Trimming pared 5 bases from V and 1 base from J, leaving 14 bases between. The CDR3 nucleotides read TGTGCCAGCAGTGCCGGGACACACTGGAACACTGAAGCTTTCTTT. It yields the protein CASSAGTHWNTEAFF.

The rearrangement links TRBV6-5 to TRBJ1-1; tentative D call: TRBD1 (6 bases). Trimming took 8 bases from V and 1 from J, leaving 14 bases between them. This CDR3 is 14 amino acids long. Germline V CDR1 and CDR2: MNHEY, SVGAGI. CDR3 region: CASEGGVTNTEAFF. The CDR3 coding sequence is TGTGCCAGCGAAGGGGGGGTCACGAACACTGAAGCTTTCTTT.

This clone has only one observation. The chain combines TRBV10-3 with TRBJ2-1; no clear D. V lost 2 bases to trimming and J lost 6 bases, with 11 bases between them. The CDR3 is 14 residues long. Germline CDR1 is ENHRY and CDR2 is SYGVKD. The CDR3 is CAISEPPSSNEQFF. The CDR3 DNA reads TGTGCCATCAGTGAGCCCCCCTCCAGCAATGAGCAGTTCTTC.